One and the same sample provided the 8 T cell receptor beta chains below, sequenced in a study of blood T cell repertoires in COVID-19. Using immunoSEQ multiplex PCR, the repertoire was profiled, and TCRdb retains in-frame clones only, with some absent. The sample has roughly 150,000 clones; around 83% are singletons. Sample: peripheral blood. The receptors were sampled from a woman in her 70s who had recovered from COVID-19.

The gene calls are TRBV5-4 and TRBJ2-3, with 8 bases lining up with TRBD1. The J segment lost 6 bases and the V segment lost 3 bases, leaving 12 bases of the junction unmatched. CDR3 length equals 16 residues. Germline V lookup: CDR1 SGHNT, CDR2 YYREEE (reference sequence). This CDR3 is CASSSVETGARDTQYF. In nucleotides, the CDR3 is TGTGCCAGCAGCTCGGTTGAGACAGGGGCCAGGGATACGCAGTATTTT.

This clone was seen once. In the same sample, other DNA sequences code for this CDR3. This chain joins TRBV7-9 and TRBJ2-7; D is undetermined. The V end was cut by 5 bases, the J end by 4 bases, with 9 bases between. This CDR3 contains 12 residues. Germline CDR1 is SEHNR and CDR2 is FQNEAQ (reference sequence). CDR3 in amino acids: CASSPTSYEQYF. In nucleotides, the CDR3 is TGTGCCAGCAGCCCAACTTCATACGAGCAGTACTTC.

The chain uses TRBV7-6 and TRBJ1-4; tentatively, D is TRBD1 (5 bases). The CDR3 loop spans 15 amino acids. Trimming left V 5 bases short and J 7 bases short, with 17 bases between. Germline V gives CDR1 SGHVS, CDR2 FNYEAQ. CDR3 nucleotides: TGTGCCAGCAGCCCCCCGGGGGATCCCGGTGAAAAACTGTTTTTT. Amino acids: CASSPPGDPGEKLFF.

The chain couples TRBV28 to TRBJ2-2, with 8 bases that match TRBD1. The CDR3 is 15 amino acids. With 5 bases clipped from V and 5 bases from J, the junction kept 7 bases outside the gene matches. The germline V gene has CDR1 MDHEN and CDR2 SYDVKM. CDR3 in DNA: TGTGCCAGCAGTCCCCAGGGGGCCCCTACCGGGGAGCTGTTTTTT. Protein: CASSPQGAPTGELFF. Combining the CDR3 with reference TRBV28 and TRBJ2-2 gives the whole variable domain DVKVTQSSRYLVKRTGEKVFLECVQDMDHENMFWYRQDPGLGLRLIYFSYDVKMKEKGDIPEGYSVSREKKERFSLILESASTNQTSMYLCASSPQGAPTGELFFGEGSRLTVL.

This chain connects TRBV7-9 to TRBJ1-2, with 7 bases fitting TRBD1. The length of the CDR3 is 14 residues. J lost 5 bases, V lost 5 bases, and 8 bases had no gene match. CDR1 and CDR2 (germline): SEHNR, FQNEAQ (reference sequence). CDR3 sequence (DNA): TGTGCCAGCAGCCCCTCCCAGGGGGGATATGGCTACACCTTC. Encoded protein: CASSPSQGGYGYTF.

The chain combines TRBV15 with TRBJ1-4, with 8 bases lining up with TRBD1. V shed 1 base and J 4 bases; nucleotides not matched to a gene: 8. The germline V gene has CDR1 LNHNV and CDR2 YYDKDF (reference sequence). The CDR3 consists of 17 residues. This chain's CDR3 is CATSRALSGGLNEKLFF. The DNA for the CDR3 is TGTGCCACCAGCAGAGCCCTCTCAGGGGGCCTTAATGAAAAACTGTTTTTT.

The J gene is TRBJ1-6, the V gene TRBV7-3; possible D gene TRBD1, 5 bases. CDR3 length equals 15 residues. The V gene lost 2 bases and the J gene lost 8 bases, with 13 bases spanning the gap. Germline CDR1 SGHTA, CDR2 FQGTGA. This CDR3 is CASSLGGQGYSPLHF. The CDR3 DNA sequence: TGTGCCAGCAGCTTAGGTGGGCAGGGATATTCACCCCTCCACTTT.

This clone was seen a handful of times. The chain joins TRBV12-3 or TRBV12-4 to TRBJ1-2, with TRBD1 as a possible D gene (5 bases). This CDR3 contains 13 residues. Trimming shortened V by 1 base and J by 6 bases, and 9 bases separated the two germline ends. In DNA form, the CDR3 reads TGTGCCAGCAGTTTAGGGGCAGGGCATGGCTACACCTTC. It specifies CASSLGAGHGYTF.